This T cell receptor (beta chain) was captured by sequencing in a study of T cells in localized non-small cell lung cancer. Regarding this clone: The antigen is unknown.

Overall study findings and caveats: Heterogeneity cannot be ruled out, as sequencing used one tumor region only. Blood T cell density predicted longer survival; adjacent-lung clonality, shorter. Within adjacent lung there appeared a median roughly 60 of the top 100 tumor clones. There was higher T cell clonality in uninvolved adjacent lung than in tumor, and it was highest there.

This table comes from immunoSEQ multiplex PCR, and its TCRdb copy is limited to in-frame clones, with some not included. The sample consists of about 13,000 clones, over 25% of them appearing once. The CDR3 has 15 residues. Trimming took 5 bases from V and 0 from J, leaving 13 bases between them. Germline CDR1 WSHSY, CDR2 SAAADI. The chain uses TRBV10-2 and TRBJ1-2; no firm D call. The TCR was taken from a female donor aged 60 or older with stage I lung adenocarcinoma. The input for sequencing was lung tumor tissue, taken before any cancer treatment. CDR3 nucleotide sequence: TGCGCCAGCAGTCAAAGTGGTTTTCCTAACTATGGCTACACCTTC. Its translation: CASSQSGFPNYGYTF.